These 29 T cell receptor beta chains originate from one sample sequenced in a study of T cells in Graves' hyperthyroidism and ophthalmopathy. RNA transcripts served as the template for amplifying TCR beta CDR3 regions. Initially, a first-round RT-PCR of the TCR CDR3 employed the HTBI primer set. TCRdb reanalysed the multiplex PCR reads using MiXCR and keeps one entry per CDR3 protein. This table has 200,000 to 250,000 distinct CDR3 sequences, over 15% appearing once. Sequenced sample: blood. These receptors were obtained from a man aged 50-59 years with Graves' hyperthyroidism.

This clonotype has at least ten counts. The V gene is TRBV7-2, the J gene TRBJ2-3; 12 bases fit TRBD2. CDR1 SGHTA and CDR2 FQGNSA come from the germline V gene. J was trimmed by 2 bases and V by 5 bases; bases with no gene match: 11. The CDR3 runs 18 residues. The CDR3 loop reads CASSTLAGGPLSTDTQYF. The CDR3, as DNA: TGTGCCAGCAGCACCCTAGCGGGAGGGCCTCTATCCACAGATACGCAGTATTTT.

The J gene is TRBJ2-7, the V gene TRBV6-1, with D perhaps given as TRBD1 or TRBD2 (5 bases each). CDR3 length: 16 residues. CDR1 is MNHNS and CDR2 is SASEGT in the germline V gene. V was trimmed by 5 bases and J by 1 base, leaving 18 bases between them. The CDR3 nucleotides are TGTGCCAGCAGTTCCCGGGACCGGCAAAATTCCTACGAGCAGTACTTC. This gives the protein CASSSRDRQNSYEQYF.

Only a few counts were recorded for this clonotype. The chain carries TRBV19 and TRBJ2-5; 7 nucleotides match TRBD2. J lost 5 bases, V lost 4 bases, and 10 bases had no gene match. CDR1 is LNHDA and CDR2 is SQIVND in the germline V gene (reference sequence). The CDR3 consists of 15 residues. The chain's CDR3 is CASSKTSLGGETQYF. DNA of the CDR3: TGTGCCAGTAGTAAGACTAGCCTTGGCGGGGAGACCCAGTACTTC.

The DNA of the CDR3 is TGTGCCAGCAGTTCGTTAGCGGGAGGTTCCTACAATGAGCAGTTCTTC. It specifies CASSSLAGGSYNEQFF. This chain uses TRBV28 with TRBJ2-1, with 10 bases aligning to TRBD2. J gave up 1 base and V 4 bases, and 4 bases lay outside the gene matches. Germline V CDR1 and CDR2: MDHEN, SYDVKM. The CDR3 loop spans 16 amino acids.

The chain is built from TRBV9 and TRBJ2-7; D is perhaps TRBD1 or TRBD2 (7 bases each). Germline CDR1 and CDR2: SGDLS and YYNGEE. The length of the CDR3 is 14 residues. V lost 1 base and J lost 7, with 15 bases in between. CDR3 DNA sequence: TGTGCCAGCAGCGTACAAGGGCAGGGGGGGGAGCAGTACTTC. It is translated as CASSVQGQGGEQYF.

At least ten counts were recorded for this clonotype. The rearrangement links TRBV20-1 to TRBJ2-3; TRBD2 aligns across 10 bases. Germline V gene sequence: CDR1 DFQATT, CDR2 SNEGSKA (reference sequence). Trimming removed 2 bases from V and 1 base from J; junction bases left unmatched: 6. This CDR3 is 16 amino acids long. For the CDR3, the DNA is TGCAGTGCTAGAACATCCGGGACTAGCGGCACAGATACGCAGTATTTT. Translated: CSARTSGTSGTDTQYF.

The chain combines TRBV3-1 with TRBJ2-1; 15 bases align to TRBD2. J was trimmed by 5 bases and V by 6 bases; bases with no gene match: 5. This CDR3 region has 16 residues. Per germline, CDR1 LGHDT and CDR2 YNNKEL (reference sequence). The CDR3 protein is CASSGTSGRRHNEQFF. The CDR3 DNA reads TGTGCCAGCAGTGGGACTAGCGGGAGGAGGCACAATGAGCAGTTCTTC.

This clonotype has ten or more counts. The rearrangement joins TRBV27 to TRBJ1-1; unclear D gene. CDR1 and CDR2 from the germline V gene are MNHEY and SMNVEV (reference sequence). This CDR3 has 13 amino acids. V was trimmed by 3 bases and J by 1 base, leaving 6 bases between them. For the CDR3, the DNA is TGTGCCAGCAGTTTTAGGGAGAACACTGAAGCTTTCTTT. Residues: CASSFRENTEAFF.

In its sample, this clonotype was seen many times. The chain carries TRBV7-2 and TRBJ2-1, with TRBD1 matching 8 bases. This CDR3 has 15 residues. Germline CDR1 reads SGHTA; CDR2 reads FQGNSA. The V segment lost 5 bases and the J segment 3 bases; nucleotides outside the gene matches: 6. CDR3 protein: CASSGDRGLYNEQFF. DNA of the CDR3: TGTGCCAGCAGCGGAGACAGGGGTCTCTACAATGAGCAGTTCTTC.

The rearrangement links TRBV2 to TRBJ1-5, with 7 bases matching TRBD1. Germline-derived CDR1 and CDR2 are SNHLY and FYNNEI. The CDR3 runs to 14 residues. Trimming cost V 8 bases and J 5 bases; bases outside gene matches: 9. CDR3 DNA sequence: TGTGCCAGCTCGACAGGGAGGTACGATCAGCCCCAGCATTTT. It encodes CASSTGRYDQPQHF.

There are a few counts of this clonotype. V usage is TRBV9 and J usage is TRBJ1-2, with a tentative D call TRBD1 (6 bases). This CDR3 comprises 14 residues. CDR1 SGDLS and CDR2 YYNGEE come from the germline V gene. Trimming stripped 2 bases from V and 2 bases from J, with 10 bases between. The CDR3 sequence is CASSVDSLNYGYTF. In DNA, the CDR3 is TGTGCCAGCAGCGTGGACAGTCTCAACTATGGCTACACCTTC.

This clonotype came up many times. The rearrangement links TRBV28 to TRBJ2-5; D is ambiguous. CDR3 size: 14 residues. The V and J ends lost 2 bases and 3 bases respectively, with 10 bases between them. Germline loops: CDR1 MDHEN, CDR2 SYDVKM. In DNA form, the CDR3 reads TGTGCCAGCAGTTTAGACGATGGCGAAGAGACCCAGTACTTC. Translated, it gives CASSLDDGEETQYF.

This clonotype was recorded a few times. The chain links TRBV4-1 to TRBJ2-2; D gene uncertain. The CDR3 contains 13 residues. CDR1 is MGHRA and CDR2 is YSYEKL in the germline V gene. V was cut by 1 base and J by 5 bases, with 5 bases left in between. CDR3 sequence reads: CASSQVGTGELFF. The CDR3, as DNA: TGCGCCAGCAGCCAAGTCGGTACCGGGGAGCTGTTTTTT.

This chain joins TRBV11-2 and TRBJ2-7, with TRBD1 identical over 8 bases. V gave up 7 bases and J gave up 6 bases; unmatched junction bases: 17. Germline CDR1 is SGHAT and CDR2 is FQNNGV. This CDR3 is 16 amino acids long. Here the CDR3 DNA reads TGTGCCAGCACCACAACGGCTTCCGAGACAGGGGCCGAGCAGTACTTC. Translation gives CASTTTASETGAEQYF.

This clonotype was seen at least ten times. The chain recombines TRBV20-1 with TRBJ2-7, with TRBD2 matching over 10 bases. This CDR3 is 15 amino acids long. CDR1 and CDR2 from the germline V gene are DFQATT and SNEGSKA (reference sequence). V lost 5 bases, J lost 2 bases, and 9 bases stayed unmatched. The CDR3 sequence is CSAHPGTSDTYEQYF. The CDR3 bases are TGCAGTGCTCACCCCGGGACTAGCGACACCTACGAGCAGTACTTC.

This clonotype was recorded at least ten times. The chain combines TRBV7-8 with TRBJ2-7, with TRBD1 matching over 7 bases. The CDR3 has 15 amino acids. After removal of 6 bases from V and 0 bases from J, the junction contained 8 bases not matched to a gene. Germline CDR1 is SGHVS and CDR2 is FQNEAQ. The CDR3 protein is CASRLGTAGSYEQYF. CDR3 DNA sequence: TGTGCCAGCAGACTCGGGACAGCTGGCTCCTACGAGCAGTACTTC.

This clonotype was counted at least ten times. The chain recombines TRBV20-1 with TRBJ2-7; D is unclear. This CDR3 spans 13 amino acids. Germline V CDR1 and CDR2: DFQATT, SNEGSKA (reference sequence). Trimming cost V 0 bases and J 2 bases, with 8 bases left between them. The CDR3 sequence is CSARDQWAYEQYF. CDR3 nucleotide sequence: TGCAGTGCTAGAGACCAGTGGGCCTACGAGCAGTACTTC.

This clonotype occurred many times. This sequence joins TRBV20-1 and TRBJ2-7, with 8 positions matching TRBD2. Germline V gene data show CDR1 as DFQATT and CDR2 as SNEGSKA (reference sequence). V dropped 4 bases and J dropped 5; count of bases not matched to a gene: 13. The CDR3 runs to 15 residues. The CDR3 is CSANPPGLDDHEQYF. As DNA, the CDR3 is TGCAGTGCTAACCCGCCGGGACTAGACGACCACGAGCAGTACTTC.

This clonotype was observed at least ten times. The V gene is TRBV27, the J gene TRBJ2-1, with a possible D match to TRBD1 (7 bases). V gave up 7 bases and J gave up 10 bases, with 14 bases separating them. Germline CDR1 MNHEY, CDR2 SMNVEV (reference sequence). This CDR3 comprises 12 residues. CDR3 sequence: CASKYQGGEQFF. The CDR3 nucleotides are TGTGCCAGCAAATACCAGGGGGGAGAGCAGTTCTTC.

This clonotype was counted many times. V and J are TRBV3-1 and TRBJ2-7; 9 nucleotides agree with TRBD2. The V and J ends lost 4 bases and 0 bases, in that order; junction bases with no gene match: 4. There are 15 residues in the CDR3. Germline values: CDR1 LGHDT, CDR2 YNNKEL (reference sequence). The CDR3 nucleotides are TGTGCCAGCAGCCCCGGGGGACTAGCCTCCTACGAGCAGTACTTC. It yields the protein CASSPGGLASYEQYF.

This clonotype was detected ten times or more. The chain couples TRBV20-1 to TRBJ2-3; 7 nucleotides match TRBD1. The germline CDR1 and CDR2 sequences are DFQATT and SNEGSKA (reference sequence). The CDR3 spans 16 residues. V lost 0 bases and J lost 2; bases outside the gene matches: 8. This chain's CDR3 is CSARDQARGPTDTQYF. The CDR3 DNA reads TGCAGTGCTAGAGATCAGGCGAGGGGGCCCACAGATACGCAGTATTTT.

Ten or more counts support this clonotype. The chain couples TRBV7-2 to TRBJ2-2; D remains unclear. CDR1 and CDR2 (germline): SGHTA, FQGNSA. The length of the CDR3 is 15 residues. V lost 2 bases and J lost 0, with 7 bases in between. CDR3 amino acids: CASSLTLANTGELFF. The CDR3 DNA is TGTGCCAGCAGCTTAACTCTAGCGAACACCGGGGAGCTGTTTTTT.

This clonotype was counted many times. V usage is TRBV20-1 and J usage is TRBJ1-5; D gene ambiguous. This CDR3 has 11 amino acids. CDR1 and CDR2 (germline): DFQATT, SNEGSKA (reference sequence). V dropped 1 base and J dropped 10 bases, with 8 bases sitting between them. The CDR3, as DNA: TGCAGTGCTAGAGTCTTTGGCCCCCAGCATTTT. Its translation: CSARVFGPQHF.

This clonotype was found a few times. A junction boundary mismatches the germline segment, possibly from a read error. This chain uses TRBV2 with TRBJ2-1, with D tentatively TRBD1 or TRBD2 (5 bases each). The length of the CDR3 is 11 residues. Germline CDR1 and CDR2: SNHLY and FYNNEI. This CDR3 is CASGTYDEQFF. The DNA of the CDR3 is TGTGCCAGCGGGACCTACGATGAGCAGTTCTTC. The complete variable domain, with remaining parts taken from reference TRBV2 and TRBJ2-1, reads EPEVTQTPSHQVTQMGQEVILRCVPISNHLYFYWYRQILGQKVEFLVSFYNNEISEKSEIFDDQFSVERPDGSNFTLKIRSTKLEDSAMYFCASGTYDEQFFGPGTRLTVL.

V gene TRBV20-1 combines with J gene TRBJ2-3, with D possibly being TRBD2 (6 bases). V was cut by 3 bases and J by 4 bases, with 11 bases left in between. The germline gives CDR1 DFQATT, CDR2 SNEGSKA (reference sequence). The CDR3 spans 13 residues. The CDR3 DNA reads TGCAGTGCTAGGGGCGGGGTTTCAGATACGCAGTATTTT. It encodes CSARGGVSDTQYF.

This clonotype was counted ten times or more. This chain links TRBV28 with TRBJ2-5; 9 nucleotides align to TRBD1. The length of the CDR3 is 14 residues. V was pared by 6 bases and J by 5 bases, with 7 bases of the junction left unmatched. Germline CDR1 is MDHEN and CDR2 is SYDVKM. CDR3 in amino acids: CASSRTGQGETQYF. The CDR3 DNA follows: TGTGCCAGCAGCCGTACCGGACAGGGGGAGACCCAGTACTTC.

Only a few counts were recorded for this clonotype. This chain joins TRBV15 and TRBJ2-1, with D maybe TRBD2 (6 bases). The CDR3 is made up of 16 amino acids. Germline CDR1 is LNHNV and CDR2 is YYDKDF (reference sequence). The V gene lost 1 base and the J gene lost 3 bases, with 13 bases spanning the gap. The CDR3 loop reads CATSRGLAPNYNEQFF. The CDR3 nucleotides read TGTGCCACCAGCAGAGGTCTAGCGCCAAACTACAATGAGCAGTTCTTC.

The chain joins TRBV30 to TRBJ1-2; D is unclear. From germline, CDR1 is GTSNPN and CDR2 SVGIG (reference sequence). The ends were cut back, 3 bases at V and 2 bases at J, with 13 bases in the middle. The length of the CDR3 is 14 residues. CDR3 coding DNA: TGTGCCTGGAGAGGCACGGACGGGAACTATGGCTACACCTTC. It translates to CAWRGTDGNYGYTF.

This clonotype was detected ten times or more. The rearrangement uses TRBV11-3 and TRBJ1-1; D might be TRBD1 (5 bases). Trimming took off 6 bases at V and 1 base at J, with 12 bases between the two ends. The CDR3 is 14 amino acids. The germline V gene encodes CDR1 SGHNT and CDR2 YENEEA. CDR3 sequence reads: CASRRQLSNTEAFF. The CDR3 bases are TGTGCCAGCAGACGACAGCTTTCGAACACTGAAGCTTTCTTT.